This TCR beta chain was sequenced for a study of neurological immune-mediated disorders. Notes on the study in general: Private repertoires in all groups were suggested by the finding that expanded clones across subjects shared no CDR3 amino acid sequences.

Germline CDR1 and CDR2: SGHDT and YYEEEE. There are 14 residues in the CDR3. V lost 1 base to trimming and J lost 5 bases, with 12 bases between them. Sequencing of 15-18 subjects in each run yielded over 180 million TCR-beta sequences. MiXCR, applied by TCRdb to the 5' RACE reads, yields one record per CDR3 protein. The sample carries around 49,000 distinct CDR3 sequences, about 13% recorded once. Time point reported: longitudinal time-point 3. This clonotype has at least ten counts. As yet, its antigen is unknown. This clonotype was sampled from a male donor with HTLV-1-associated myelopathy (HAM/TSP). The rearrangement joins TRBV5-6 to TRBJ2-5; unclear D gene. Sequenced material: PBMCs. The CDR3, as DNA: TGTGCCAGCAGCTTGATTGGGGTGGGGGAGACCCAGTACTTC. Protein product: CASSLIGVGETQYF.